This T cell receptor (beta chain) was identified during a study of cytomegalovirus exposure and HLA in healthy donors. Regarding the study as a whole: TCR beta V segments were, for the most part, productive about 87% or about 30% of the time in an earlier analysis. Most sequenced TCRs were rare (though some public TCRs occurred in many donors). A later look showed TCR association rates differing by HLA locus, highest for DRB1 and lowest for HLA-C.

Primers: 60 Vbeta forward and 13 Jbeta reverse. Generated by immunoSEQ multiplex PCR, the TCRdb table keeps only in-frame clones and is missing some. The sample consists of around 160,000 clones, roughly 84% of them appearing once. CDR3 size: 14 residues. CDR1 and CDR2 (germline): LGHNA, YNFKEQ. After removal of 0 bases from V and 7 bases from J, the junction contained 4 bases not matched to a gene. In regard to this clone: Its antigen is unidentified.

This TCR was sampled from a young woman in good health and CMV-seronegative. The rearrangement links TRBV4-2 to TRBJ2-7, with 9 bases matching TRBD2. Sequenced material: PBMCs. This CDR3 is CASSQEISGGEQYF. The DNA for the CDR3 is TGTGCCAGCAGCCAAGAGATTAGCGGGGGTGAGCAGTACTTC.